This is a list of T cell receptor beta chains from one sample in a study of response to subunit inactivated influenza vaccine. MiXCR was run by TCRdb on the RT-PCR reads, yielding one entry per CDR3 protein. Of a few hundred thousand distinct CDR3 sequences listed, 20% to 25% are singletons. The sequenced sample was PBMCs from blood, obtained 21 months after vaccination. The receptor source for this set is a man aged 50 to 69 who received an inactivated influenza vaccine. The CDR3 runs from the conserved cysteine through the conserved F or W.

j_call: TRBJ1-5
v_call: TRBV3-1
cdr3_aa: CASSQDPGGNQPQHF

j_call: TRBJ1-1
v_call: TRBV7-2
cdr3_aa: CASSRGGSDTEAFF

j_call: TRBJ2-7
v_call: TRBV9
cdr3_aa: CASSATTGEQYF

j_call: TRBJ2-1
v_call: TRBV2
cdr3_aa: CASSGQTSSYNEQFF

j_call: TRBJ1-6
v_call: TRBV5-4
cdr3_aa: CASSSSPGTGTSSPLHF

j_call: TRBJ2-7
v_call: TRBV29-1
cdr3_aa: CSVETGSEQYF

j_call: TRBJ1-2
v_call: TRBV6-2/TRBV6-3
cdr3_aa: CASSYRAEGYGYTF

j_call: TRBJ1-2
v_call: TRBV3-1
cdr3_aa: CASSPIRGVNYGYTF

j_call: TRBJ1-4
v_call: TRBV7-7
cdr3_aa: CASSFGPNEKLFF

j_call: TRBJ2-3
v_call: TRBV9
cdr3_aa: CASSTGTSEPTHTQYF

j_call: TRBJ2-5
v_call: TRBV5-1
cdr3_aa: CASSTRLAGALQYF

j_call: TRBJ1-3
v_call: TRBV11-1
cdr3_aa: CASSSTSHPTGGSGNTIYF

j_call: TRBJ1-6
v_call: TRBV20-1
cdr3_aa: CSARVFSRPSSYNSPLHF

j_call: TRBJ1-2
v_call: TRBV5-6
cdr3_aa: CASSSYRAGGYTF

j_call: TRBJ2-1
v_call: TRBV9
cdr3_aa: CASSVEGLPHNEQFF

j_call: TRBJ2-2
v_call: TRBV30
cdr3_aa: CAWRGQGVSNTGELFF

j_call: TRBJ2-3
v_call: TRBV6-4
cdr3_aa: CASKGTGGSDTQYF

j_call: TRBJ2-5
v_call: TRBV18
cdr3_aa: CASSRPTQETQYF

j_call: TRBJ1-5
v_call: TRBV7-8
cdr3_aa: CASSLAPGPGHISNQPQHF

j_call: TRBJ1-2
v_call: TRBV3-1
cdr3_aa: CASSQGGGGSYGYTF

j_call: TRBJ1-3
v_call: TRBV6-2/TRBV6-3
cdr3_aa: CASVRDNSGNTIYF

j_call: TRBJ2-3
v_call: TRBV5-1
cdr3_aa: CASSLGYGSTDTQYF

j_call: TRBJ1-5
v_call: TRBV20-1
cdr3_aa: CSARIGTDSNQPQHF

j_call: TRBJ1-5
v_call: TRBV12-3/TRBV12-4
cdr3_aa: CASRGTVEQPQHF

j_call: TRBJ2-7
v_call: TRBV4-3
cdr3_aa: CASSQERTGLIEQYF

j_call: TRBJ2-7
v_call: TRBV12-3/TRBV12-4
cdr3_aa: CASRGIIYEQYF

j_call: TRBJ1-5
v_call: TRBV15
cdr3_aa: CATSRDLRAQQPQHF

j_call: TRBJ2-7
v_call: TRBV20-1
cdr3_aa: CSAREWLSGVGEQYF

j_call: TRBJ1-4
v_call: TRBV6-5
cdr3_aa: CASSYWRHPTNEKLFF

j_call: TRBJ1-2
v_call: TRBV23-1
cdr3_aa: CASSTGIPNYGYTF

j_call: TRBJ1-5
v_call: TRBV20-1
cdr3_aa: CSATPGSGNQPQHF

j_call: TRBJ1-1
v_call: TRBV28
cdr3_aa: CASSLMLLGLNTEAFF

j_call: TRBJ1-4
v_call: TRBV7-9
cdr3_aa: CASSLGGPSNEKLFF

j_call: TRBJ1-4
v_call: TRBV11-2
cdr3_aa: CASSLEFRRATNEKLFF

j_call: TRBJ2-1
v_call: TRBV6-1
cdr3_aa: CASRMTGGSYNEQFF

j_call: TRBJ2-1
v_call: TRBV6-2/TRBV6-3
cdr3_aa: CASSLWDRGFYNEQFF

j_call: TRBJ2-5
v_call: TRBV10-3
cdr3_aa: CAISERAREWETQYF

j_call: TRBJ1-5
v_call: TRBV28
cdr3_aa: CASSLISGIRRWHNQPQHF

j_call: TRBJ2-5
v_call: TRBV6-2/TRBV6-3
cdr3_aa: CASSYAGTLQETQYF

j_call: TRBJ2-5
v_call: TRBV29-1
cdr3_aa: CSVAGQGAAETQYF

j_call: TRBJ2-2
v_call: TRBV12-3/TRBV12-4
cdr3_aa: CASTPSGAGELFF

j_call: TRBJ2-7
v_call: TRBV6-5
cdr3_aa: CASSYRTGPGVSGQYF